The subject of this entry is one T cell receptor (beta chain). The data belong to a study of blood T cell repertoires in COVID-19. Study-level background: Samples representing acute and convalescent COVID-19 were sourced from the United States, Italy and Spain. The analysed material was cDNA or gDNA that came from T cells, B-cell-depleted T cells, or PBMCs.

In the original analysis: By means of reference gene primer amplification, nucleated cell counts were estimated. Clones were read by immunoSEQ multiplex PCR, and TCRdb kept only the in-frame ones, dropping some. The V and J calls and clone size were taken over from that table, and D and trimming were inferred from the DNA. The sample yields around 86,000 clones, roughly 88% seen once. Germline V gives CDR1 SGHTA, CDR2 FQGNSA. This CDR3 comprises 15 residues. V was cut by 5 bases and J by 6 bases, with 17 bases left in between. The source of this sequence is a human donor in a cohort sampled during active COVID-19. This chain joins TRBV7-2 and TRBJ1-5, with a weak D call TRBD1 (5 bases). Sample: peripheral blood. The CDR3, as DNA: TGTGCCAGCAGCCCATCCCCAGGGCTAGGTCAGCCCCAGCATTTT. Amino acid sequence: CASSPSPGLGQPQHF.